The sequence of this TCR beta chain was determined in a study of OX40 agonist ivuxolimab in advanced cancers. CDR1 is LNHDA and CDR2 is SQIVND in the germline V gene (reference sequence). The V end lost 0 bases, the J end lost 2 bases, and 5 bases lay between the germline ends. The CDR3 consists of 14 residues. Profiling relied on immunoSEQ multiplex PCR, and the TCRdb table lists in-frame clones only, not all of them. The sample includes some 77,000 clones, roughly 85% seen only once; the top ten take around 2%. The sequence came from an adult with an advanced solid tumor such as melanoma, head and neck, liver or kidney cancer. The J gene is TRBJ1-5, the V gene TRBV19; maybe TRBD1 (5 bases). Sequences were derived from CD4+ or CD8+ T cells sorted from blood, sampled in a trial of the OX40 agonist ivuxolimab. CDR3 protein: CASSIEQGNQPQHF. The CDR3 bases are TGTGCCAGTAGTATAGAACAGGGCAATCAGCCCCAGCATTTT.